The clone carrying this T cell receptor beta chain was recorded many times. Its target is not known. The sample is drawn from a study of CD8 T cells in ankylosing spondylitis. Overall study findings and caveats: Disease-linked clones, CD8+, were relatively rare in peripheral blood.

Molecular-barcoded quantitative 5'-RACE produced these TCR beta libraries. Each CDR3 protein gets one entry after TCRdb re-called the 5' RACE reads with MiXCR. The table includes 120,000 to 150,000 distinct CDR3 sequences, 7% to 10% detected once. Germline loops: CDR1 LNHDA, CDR2 SQIVND (reference sequence). V was clipped by 3 bases and J by 5 bases, with 11 bases between them. This CDR3 is 14 amino acids long. The chain couples TRBV19 to TRBJ1-5; perhaps TRBD1 as D (6 bases). Sequenced sample: synovial fluid, either unsorted or a sorted T cell fraction (not recorded which). This receptor was identified in a male donor with ankylosing spondylitis. The CDR3 protein is CASSIGQLYQPQHF. As DNA, the CDR3 is TGTGCCAGTAGTATCGGACAGCTATATCAGCCCCAGCATTTT.